The clone carrying this T cell receptor beta chain was picked up a small number of times. Its antigen remains unknown. cDNA synthesis used the whole RNA isolate, giving expressed TCRB sequences. Naive, central memory and regulatory T cell samples produced a mean of approximately 3.6 million reads. TCRdb's table, derived via immunoSEQ multiplex PCR, lists solely in-frame clones and lacks some. This sample carries hundreds of thousands of clones, 7% to 10% of them seen once, and the ten largest clones take approximately 1%. The data derive from a study of beta chain features in type 1 diabetes. General study results and limits: TCRB CDR3s were moderately but significantly shorter in Type 1 diabetes patients in all four CD4+ subsets. Compared with healthy donors, patients appeared to share more similar naive, central memory and regulatory TCRB repertoires.

Averaging around 110 mL, one heparinised blood draw came from each individual donor. The sequenced sample consisted of central memory CD4+ T cells from blood. The clonotype was recovered from a man aged 25 to 40 with type 1 diabetes.

Written as DNA, the CDR3 is TGTGCCAGCAGCGTAGGAGACAGTCGAGAGACCCAGTACTTC. It specifies CASSVGDSRETQYF. J is TRBJ2-5 and V is TRBV9, with D tentatively TRBD1 (5 bases). With 0 bases removed from V and 4 bases from J, the gap between germline ends came to 10 bases. The CDR3 is 14 residues long. Germline assignment: CDR1 SGDLS and CDR2 YYNGEE.